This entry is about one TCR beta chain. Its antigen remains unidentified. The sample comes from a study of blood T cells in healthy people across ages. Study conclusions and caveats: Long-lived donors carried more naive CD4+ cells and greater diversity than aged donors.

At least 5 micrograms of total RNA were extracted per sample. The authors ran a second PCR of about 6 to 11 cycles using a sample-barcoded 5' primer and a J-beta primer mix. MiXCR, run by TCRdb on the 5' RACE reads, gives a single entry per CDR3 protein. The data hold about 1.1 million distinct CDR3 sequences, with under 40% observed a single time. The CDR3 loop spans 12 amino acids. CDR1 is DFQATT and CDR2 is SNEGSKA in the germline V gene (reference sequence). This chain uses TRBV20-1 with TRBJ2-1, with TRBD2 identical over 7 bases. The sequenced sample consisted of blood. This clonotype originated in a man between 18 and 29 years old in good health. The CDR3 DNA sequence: TGCAGCCCAAGGGAGGGATACAATGAGCAGTTCTTC. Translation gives CSPREGYNEQFF.